This T cell receptor beta chain was sequenced in a study of CD8 T cells in ankylosing spondylitis. Notes on the study in general: A TCR beta motif of under ten highly homologous variants appeared characteristic of ankylosing spondylitis blood.

By quantitative 5'-RACE with molecular barcodes, the TCR beta libraries were made. TCRdb passed the 5' RACE reads through MiXCR, listing each CDR3 protein once. This table holds approximately 300,000 distinct CDR3 sequences, less than 25% found once. The V and J ends lost 7 bases and 11 bases, in that order; junction bases with no gene match: 9. Germline CDR1 and CDR2: SGHAT and FQDESV (reference sequence). The CDR3 spans 14 residues. Turning to this clonotype: The antigen remains unidentified.

The sample consisted of blood, either unsorted or a sorted T cell fraction (not recorded which). The gene calls are TRBV11-1 and TRBJ2-1; 12 nucleotides align to TRBD2. The sequence was obtained from a female donor with ankylosing spondylitis or in good health (not recorded which). The DNA for the CDR3 is TGTGCCAGCAACGAAGGACTAGCGGGATTCAAGCAGTTCTTC. Its translation is CASNEGLAGFKQFF.